The clone carrying this TCR beta chain was counted many times. J lost 4 bases, V lost 5 bases, and 2 bases had no gene match. The CDR3 covers 14 residues. Germline V CDR1 and CDR2: DFQATT, SNEGSKA (reference sequence). The data belong to a study of T cells in Graves' hyperthyroidism and ophthalmopathy. It was RNA transcripts that yielded the amplified TCR beta CDR3 regions. HTBI primers were used for first-round RT-PCR of the TCR CDR3. TCRdb used MiXCR to reprocess the multiplex PCR reads, holding one entry per CDR3 protein. Of around 700,000 distinct CDR3 sequences in the sample, 15% to 20% were seen once.

This chain links TRBV20-1 with TRBJ2-3, with 14 nucleotides matching TRBD2. The receptor's source is a woman between 50 and 59 years old with Graves' hyperthyroidism that later progressed to Graves' ophthalmopathy. Sequenced sample: blood. The CDR3 coding sequence is TGCAGTGCTTGGGGACTAGCGGGGGCAGATACGCAGTATTTT. The encoded protein is CSAWGLAGADTQYF.